Below, one T cell receptor beta chain is given with its context. The record originates from a study of blood T cell repertoires in COVID-19. The wider study: The United States, Italy and Spain provided the acute and convalescent COVID-19 samples. T cells, B-cell-depleted T cells, or PBMCs supplied cDNA or gDNA.

Per the study methods: The authors estimated nucleated cell counts from reference gene primer amplification. The repertoire was sequenced with immunoSEQ multiplex PCR; TCRdb's copy has only in-frame clones and lacks some. From that table come the V and J calls and clone size; the DNA was used to work out D and trimming. The sample records 95,000 to 150,000 clones, 82% being singletons. The CDR3 loop spans 14 amino acids. Germline values: CDR1 GTSNPN, CDR2 SVGIG (reference sequence). The V end lost 0 bases, the J end lost 2 bases, and 8 bases lay between the germline ends. This clonotype was obtained from a woman between 70 and 85 years old with acute or convalescent COVID-19. Sequencing was done on a sample of peripheral blood. The rearrangement uses TRBV30 and TRBJ1-3; possible D gene TRBD1, 5 bases. The CDR3 loop is CAWSVPGTGNTIYF. The CDR3 DNA reads as TGTGCCTGGAGTGTACCAGGGACTGGAAACACCATATATTTT.